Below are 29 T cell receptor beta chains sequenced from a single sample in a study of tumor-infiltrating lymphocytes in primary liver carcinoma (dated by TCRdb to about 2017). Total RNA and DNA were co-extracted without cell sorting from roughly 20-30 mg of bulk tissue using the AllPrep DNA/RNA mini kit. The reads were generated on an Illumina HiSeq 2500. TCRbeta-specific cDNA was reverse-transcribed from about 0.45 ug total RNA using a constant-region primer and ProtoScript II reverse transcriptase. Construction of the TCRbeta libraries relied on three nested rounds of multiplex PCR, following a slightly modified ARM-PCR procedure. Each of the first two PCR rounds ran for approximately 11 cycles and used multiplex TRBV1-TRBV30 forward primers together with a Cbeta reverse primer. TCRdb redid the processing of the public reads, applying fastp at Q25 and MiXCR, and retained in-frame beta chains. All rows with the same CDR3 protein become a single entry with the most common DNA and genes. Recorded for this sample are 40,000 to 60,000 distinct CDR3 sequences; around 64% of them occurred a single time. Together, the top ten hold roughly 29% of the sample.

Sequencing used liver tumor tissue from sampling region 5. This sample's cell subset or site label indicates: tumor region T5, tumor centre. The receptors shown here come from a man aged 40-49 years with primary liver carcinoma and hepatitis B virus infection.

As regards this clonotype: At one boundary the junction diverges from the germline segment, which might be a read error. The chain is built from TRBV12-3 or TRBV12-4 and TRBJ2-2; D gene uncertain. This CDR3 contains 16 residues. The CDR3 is CVSSLNPGSNTGELFF. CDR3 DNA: TGTGTCAGCAGTTTAAACCCAGGATCCAACACCGGGGAGCTGTTTTTT.

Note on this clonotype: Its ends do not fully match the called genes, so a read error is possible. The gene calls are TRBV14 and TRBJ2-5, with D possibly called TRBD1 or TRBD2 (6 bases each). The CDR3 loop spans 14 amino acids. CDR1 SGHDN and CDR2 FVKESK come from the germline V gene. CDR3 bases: TGCGCCAGCAGCCGCGGGACACCCCAAGAGACCCAGTACTTC. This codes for CASSRGTPQETQYF.

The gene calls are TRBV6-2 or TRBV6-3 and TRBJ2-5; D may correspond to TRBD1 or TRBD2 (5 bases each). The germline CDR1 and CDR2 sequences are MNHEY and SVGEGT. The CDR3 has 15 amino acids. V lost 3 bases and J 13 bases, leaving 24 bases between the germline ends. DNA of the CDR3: TGTGCCAGCAGTTATATGACTGGGACGTTGGAGGCCCGGTACTTC. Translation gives CASSYMTGTLEARYF.

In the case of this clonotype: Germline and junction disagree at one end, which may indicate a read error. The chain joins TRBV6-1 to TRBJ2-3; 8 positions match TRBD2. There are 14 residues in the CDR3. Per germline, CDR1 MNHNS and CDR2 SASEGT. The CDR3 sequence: CDSRAGASTDTQYF. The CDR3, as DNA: TGTGACAGCAGAGCGGGAGCTAGCACAGATACGCAGTATTTT.

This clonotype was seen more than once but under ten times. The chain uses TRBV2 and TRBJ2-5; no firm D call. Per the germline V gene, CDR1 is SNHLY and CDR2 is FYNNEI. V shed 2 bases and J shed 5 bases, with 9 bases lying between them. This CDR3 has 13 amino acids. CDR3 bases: TGTGCCAGCAGTGAACCAGAGGATGAGACCCAGTACTTC. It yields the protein CASSEPEDETQYF.

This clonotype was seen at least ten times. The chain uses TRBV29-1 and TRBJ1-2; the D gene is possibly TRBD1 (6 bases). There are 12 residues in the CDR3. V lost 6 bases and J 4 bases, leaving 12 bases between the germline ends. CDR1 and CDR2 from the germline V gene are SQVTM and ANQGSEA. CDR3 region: CSVADSFYGYTF. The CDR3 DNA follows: TGCAGCGTCGCGGACAGCTTCTATGGCTACACCTTC.

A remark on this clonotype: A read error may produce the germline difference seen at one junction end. In DNA form, the CDR3 reads TGTGCCAGAAGTTACCCGAGACAGCCGGGTCCTAATGAAAAACTGTTTTTT. This gives the protein CARSYPRQPGPNEKLFF. The gene calls are TRBV6-5 and TRBJ1-4; D perhaps matches TRBD1 (5 bases). Germline V gives CDR1 MNHEY, CDR2 SVGAGI. The CDR3 covers 17 residues.

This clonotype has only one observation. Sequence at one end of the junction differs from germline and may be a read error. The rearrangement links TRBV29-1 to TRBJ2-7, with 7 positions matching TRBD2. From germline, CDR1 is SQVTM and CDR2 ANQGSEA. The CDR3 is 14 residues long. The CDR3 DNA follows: TGCAGCGCGCGGACGGGGCTAGCAAGCGGGGAGCAATACTTC. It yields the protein CSARTGLASGEQYF.

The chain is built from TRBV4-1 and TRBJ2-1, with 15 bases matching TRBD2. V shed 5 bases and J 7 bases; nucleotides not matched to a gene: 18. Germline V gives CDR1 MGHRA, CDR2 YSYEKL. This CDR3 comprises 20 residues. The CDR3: CASSSPDSGLAGGPGNEQFF. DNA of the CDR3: TGCGCCAGCAGCTCCCCAGACAGCGGACTAGCGGGAGGGCCTGGAAATGAGCAGTTCTTC.

This CDR3 reads CASSFGNEAQHF. CDR3 DNA: TGTGCCAGCAGTTTTGGGAATGAGGCCCAGCATTTT. The chain recombines TRBV12-3 or TRBV12-4 with TRBJ1-5; D call uncertain. The CDR3 is made up of 12 amino acids. V lost 3 bases and J lost 11, with 11 bases in between.

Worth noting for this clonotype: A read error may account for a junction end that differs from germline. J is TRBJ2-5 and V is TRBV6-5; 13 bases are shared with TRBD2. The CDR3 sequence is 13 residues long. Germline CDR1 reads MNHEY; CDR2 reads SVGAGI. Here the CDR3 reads CASGLAGVETQCF. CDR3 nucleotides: TGTGCCAGCGGACTAGCGGGAGTGGAGACCCAGTGCTTC.

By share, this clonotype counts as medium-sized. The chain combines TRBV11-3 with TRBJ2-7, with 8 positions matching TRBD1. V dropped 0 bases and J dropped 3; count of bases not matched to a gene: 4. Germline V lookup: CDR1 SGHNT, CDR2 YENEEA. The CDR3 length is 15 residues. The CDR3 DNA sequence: TGTGCCAGCAGCTTAGAGGCAGGGGGCGGCTACGAGCAGTACTTC. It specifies CASSLEAGGGYEQYF.

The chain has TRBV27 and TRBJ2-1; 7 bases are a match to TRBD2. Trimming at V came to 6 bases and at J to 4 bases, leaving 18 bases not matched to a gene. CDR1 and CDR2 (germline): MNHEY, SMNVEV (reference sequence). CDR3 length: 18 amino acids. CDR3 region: CASRKLASDVGIYNEQFF. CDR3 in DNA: TGTGCCAGCAGGAAACTAGCGTCAGATGTCGGGATATACAATGAGCAGTTCTTC.

The CDR3 nucleotides are TGTATCAGCAGCTGGACGGGTAACAATGAGCAGTTCTTC. It specifies CISSWTGNNEQFF. The V gene is TRBV6-5, the J gene TRBJ2-1; D unclear. This CDR3 spans 13 amino acids. Germline V lookup: CDR1 MNHEY, CDR2 SVGAGI.

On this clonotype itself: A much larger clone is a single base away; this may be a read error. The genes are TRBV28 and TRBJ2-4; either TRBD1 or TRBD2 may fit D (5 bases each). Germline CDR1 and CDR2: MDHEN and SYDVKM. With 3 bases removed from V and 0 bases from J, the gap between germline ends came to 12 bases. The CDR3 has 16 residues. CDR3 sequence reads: CASSFGGTLAKNIQYF. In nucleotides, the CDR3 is TGTGCCAGCAGTTTTGGGGGAACCTTAGCCAAAAACATTCAGTACTTC.

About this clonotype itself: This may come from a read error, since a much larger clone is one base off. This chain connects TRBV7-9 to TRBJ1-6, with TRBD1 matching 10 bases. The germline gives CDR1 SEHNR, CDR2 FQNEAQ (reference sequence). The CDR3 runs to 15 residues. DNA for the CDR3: TGTGTCAGCAGCTCGGGACAGGGGAGAAATTCACCCCTCCACTTT. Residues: CVSSSGQGRNSPLHF.

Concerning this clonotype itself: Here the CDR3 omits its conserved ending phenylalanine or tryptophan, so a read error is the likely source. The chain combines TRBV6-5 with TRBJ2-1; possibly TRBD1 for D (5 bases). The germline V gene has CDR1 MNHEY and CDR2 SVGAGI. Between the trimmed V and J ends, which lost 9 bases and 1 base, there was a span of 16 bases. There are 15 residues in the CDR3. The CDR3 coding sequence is TGTGCCAGTAGGGAATACAGGAGTTCCTACAATGAGCAGTTCGTC. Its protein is CASREYRSSYNEQFV.

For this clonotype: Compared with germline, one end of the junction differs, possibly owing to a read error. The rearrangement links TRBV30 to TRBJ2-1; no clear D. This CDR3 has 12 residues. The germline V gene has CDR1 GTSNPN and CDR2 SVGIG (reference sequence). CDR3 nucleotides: TGTGCCCGGAGTACGAACCTCAATGAGCAGTTCTTC. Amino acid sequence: CARSTNLNEQFF.

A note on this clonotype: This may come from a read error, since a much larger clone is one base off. CDR3 bases: TGTGTCAGCAGTCCCGCCGGGACACGGGCCTACGAGCAGTACTTC. This codes for CVSSPAGTRAYEQYF. J is TRBJ2-7 and V is TRBV28; D may be TRBD1 (6 bases). Germline CDR1 MDHEN, CDR2 SYDVKM. There are 15 residues in the CDR3.

The CDR3 sequence: CASSLRPSGVNTGSYEQYF. CDR3 nucleotides: TGTGCCAGCAGTCTTCGCCCATCTGGAGTGAACACCGGGAGCTACGAGCAGTACTTC. V and J are TRBV6-5 and TRBJ2-7; D is possibly TRBD2 (6 bases). Germline-derived CDR1 and CDR2 are MNHEY and SVGAGI. Trimming stripped 5 bases from V and 3 bases from J, with 29 bases between. The CDR3 spans 19 residues.

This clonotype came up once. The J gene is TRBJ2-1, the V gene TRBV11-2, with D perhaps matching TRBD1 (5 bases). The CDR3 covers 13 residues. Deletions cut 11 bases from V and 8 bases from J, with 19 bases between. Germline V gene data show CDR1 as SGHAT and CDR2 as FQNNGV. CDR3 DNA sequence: TGTGCCGACAGCTTAAGTGATGCCTATGAGCAGTTCTTC. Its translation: CADSLSDAYEQFF.

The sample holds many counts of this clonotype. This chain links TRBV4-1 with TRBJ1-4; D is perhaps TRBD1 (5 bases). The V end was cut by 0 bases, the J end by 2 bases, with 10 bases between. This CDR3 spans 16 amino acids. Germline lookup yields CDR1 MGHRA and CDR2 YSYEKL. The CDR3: CASSQDPGGTNEKLFF. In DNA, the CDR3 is TGCGCCAGCAGCCAAGACCCCGGGGGGACTAATGAAAAACTGTTTTTT.

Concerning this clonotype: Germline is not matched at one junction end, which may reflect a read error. CDR3 residues: CASRSEGLAYEQCF. The CDR3 coding sequence is TGTGCCTCCAGGTCGGAGGGGCTAGCCTACGAGCAGTGCTTC. The chain joins TRBV6-5 to TRBJ2-7; tentatively, D is TRBD2 (6 bases). The CDR3 runs to 14 residues. Germline V CDR1 and CDR2: MNHEY, SVGAGI.

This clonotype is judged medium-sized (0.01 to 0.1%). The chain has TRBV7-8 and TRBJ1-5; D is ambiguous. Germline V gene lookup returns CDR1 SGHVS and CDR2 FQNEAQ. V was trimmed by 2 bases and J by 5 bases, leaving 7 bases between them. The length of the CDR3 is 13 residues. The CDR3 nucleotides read TGTGCCAGCAGCTTAAATCGGGATCAGCCCCAGCATTTT. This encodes CASSLNRDQPQHF. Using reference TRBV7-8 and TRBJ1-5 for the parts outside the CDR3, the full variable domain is GAGVSQSPRYKVAKRGQDVALRCDPISGHVSLFWYQQALGQGPEFLTYFQNEAQLDKSGLPSDRFFAERPEGSVSTLKIQRTQQEDSAVYLCASSLNRDQPQHFGDGTRLSIL.

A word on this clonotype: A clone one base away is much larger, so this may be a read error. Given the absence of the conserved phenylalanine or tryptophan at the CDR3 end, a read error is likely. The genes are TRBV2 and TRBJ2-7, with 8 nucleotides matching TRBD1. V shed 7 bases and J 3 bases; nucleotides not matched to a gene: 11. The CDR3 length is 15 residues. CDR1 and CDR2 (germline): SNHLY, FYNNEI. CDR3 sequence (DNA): TGTGCCAGCATGGAGCAGACAGGGGCCGTCTACGAGCAGTACCTC. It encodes CASMEQTGAVYEQYL.

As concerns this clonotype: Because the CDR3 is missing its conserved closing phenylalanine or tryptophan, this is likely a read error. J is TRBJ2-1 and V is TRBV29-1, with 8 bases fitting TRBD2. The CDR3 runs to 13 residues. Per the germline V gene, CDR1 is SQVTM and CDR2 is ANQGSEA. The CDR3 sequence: CSVEPGLGSEQFS. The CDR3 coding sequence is TGCAGTGTCGAACCGGGACTAGGTAGTGAGCAGTTCTCC.

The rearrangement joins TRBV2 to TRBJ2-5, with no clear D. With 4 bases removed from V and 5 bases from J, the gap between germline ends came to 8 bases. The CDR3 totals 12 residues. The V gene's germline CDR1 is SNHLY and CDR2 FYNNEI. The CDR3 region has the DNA TGTGCCAGCAGTGTAGGGCTGGAGACCCAGTACTTC. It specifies CASSVGLETQYF.

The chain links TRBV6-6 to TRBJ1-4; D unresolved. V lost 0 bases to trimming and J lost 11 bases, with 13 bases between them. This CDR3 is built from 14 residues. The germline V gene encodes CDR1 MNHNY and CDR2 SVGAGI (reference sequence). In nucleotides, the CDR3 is TGTGCCAGCAGTTACTCGGGTCAGTACAAGAAACTGTTTTTT. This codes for CASSYSGQYKKLFF.

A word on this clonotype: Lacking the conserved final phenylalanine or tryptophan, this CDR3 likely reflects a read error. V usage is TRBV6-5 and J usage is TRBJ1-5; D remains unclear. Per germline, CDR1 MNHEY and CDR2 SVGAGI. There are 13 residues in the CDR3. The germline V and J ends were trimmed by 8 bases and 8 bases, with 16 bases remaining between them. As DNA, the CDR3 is TGTGCCAGCCGCGGCAGCGGGCTCAAGCCCCAGCATTAT. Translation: CASRGSGLKPQHY.